A selection of T cell receptor beta chains follows, all from one sample in a study of blood T cell repertoires in COVID-19. Using immunoSEQ multiplex PCR, the repertoire was profiled, and TCRdb retains in-frame clones only, with some absent. The sample shows a few hundred thousand clones, about 80% of them seen only once. Sequenced sample: PBMCs or T cells enriched from blood (not recorded which). Source of these receptors: a man aged 45-65 years who had recovered from COVID-19. Both conserved end residues are part of each CDR3. The D gene is left open where the match is weak. Only some rows state a clone size, as once, few, many or a class for expanded clones.

v_gene: TRBV7-8
abundance: .
j_gene: TRBJ2-1
d_gene: .
CDR3nt: TGTGCCAGCAGCTTACGGGACTCCCGCTACAATGAGCAGTTCTTC
CDR3aa: CASSLRDSRYNEQFF

v_gene: TRBV6-1
abundance: .
j_gene: TRBJ2-7
d_gene: .
CDR3nt: TGTGCCAGCAGTGAAGCTACCCAGTACGAGCAGTACTTC
CDR3aa: CASSEATQYEQYF

v_gene: TRBV11-2
abundance: once
j_gene: TRBJ2-2
d_gene: .
CDR3nt: TGTGCCAGCAGTAGAACACGGGACACCGGGGAGCTGTTTTTT
CDR3aa: CASSRTRDTGELFF

v_gene: TRBV7-3
abundance: .
j_gene: TRBJ1-1
d_gene: TRBD1
CDR3nt: TGTGCCAGCAGCTTAACCTCTCTCGGGACAGCGAACACTGAAGCTTTCTTT
CDR3aa: CASSLTSLGTANTEAFF

v_gene: TRBV5-1
abundance: .
j_gene: TRBJ2-7
d_gene: TRBD2
CDR3nt: TGCGCCAGTCAAACGGACCCGGGGGGCTACGAGCAGTACTTC
CDR3aa: CASQTDPGGYEQYF

v_gene: TRBV5-6
abundance: .
j_gene: TRBJ2-7
d_gene: TRBD2
CDR3nt: TGTGCCAGCAGCTTGGCGGGACTAGCGGCCCCCTACGAGCAGTACTTC
CDR3aa: CASSLAGLAAPYEQYF

v_gene: TRBV10-1
abundance: few
j_gene: TRBJ1-2
d_gene: .
CDR3nt: TGCGCCAGCAGTGAGTCGAGGGGGTATGGCTACACCTTC
CDR3aa: CASSESRGYGYTF

v_gene: TRBV2
abundance: .
j_gene: TRBJ2-7
d_gene: TRBD1
CDR3nt: TGTGCCAGCAGCTGGGACAGGTATTCCCACGAGCAGTACTTC
CDR3aa: CASSWDRYSHEQYF

v_gene: TRBV20-1
abundance: .
j_gene: TRBJ1-1
d_gene: .
CDR3nt: TGCAGTGCTAGTGGCGGGAACACTGAAGCTTTCTTT
CDR3aa: CSASGGNTEAFF

v_gene: TRBV19
abundance: .
j_gene: TRBJ2-7
d_gene: TRBD2
CDR3nt: TGTGCCAGTAGTTCCCGACTCTTCGAGCGGGAGGTGTACGAGCAGTACTTC
CDR3aa: CASSSRLFEREVYEQYF

v_gene: TRBV5-8
abundance: .
j_gene: TRBJ2-3
d_gene: TRBD2
CDR3nt: TGTGCCAGCAGCTTGTTGTTAGCGGGGGCCACATTCACAGATACGCAGTATTTT
CDR3aa: CASSLLLAGATFTDTQYF

v_gene: TRBV3-1/TRBV3-2
abundance: .
j_gene: TRBJ2-7
d_gene: .
CDR3nt: TGTGCCAGCAGTAACAGGGTTTACTACGAGCAGTACTTC
CDR3aa: CASSNRVYYEQYF